Listed below are T cell receptor beta chains from one sample, sequenced in a study of blood T cell repertoires in COVID-19. Only in-frame clones appear in the TCRdb table, and some are missing; sequencing was by immunoSEQ multiplex PCR. The table lists roughly 250,000 clones, roughly 84% of them singletons. The sample comprised peripheral blood. These receptor sequences come from a man aged 45 to 65 with active or convalescent COVID-19. The CDR3 runs from the conserved cysteine through the conserved F or W.

V: TRBV6-5; J: TRBJ1-3; CDR3: CASRVTGGYGNTIYF
V: TRBV12-5; J: TRBJ2-3; CDR3: CASGLGTGVTDTQYF
V: TRBV5-4; J: TRBJ2-2; CDR3: CASSLGTSGGPNTGELFF
V: TRBV30; J: TRBJ2-3; CDR3: CAWSVGRVPQYF
V: TRBV1; J: TRBJ2-5; CDR3: CTSSQEGTSGGKQETQYF
V: TRBV5-6; J: TRBJ2-5; CDR3: CASSLTGTSGGQETQYF
V: TRBV2; J: TRBJ2-2; CDR3: CASRRVRSNTGELFF
V: TRBV28; J: TRBJ2-2; CDR3: CASGRPSGGALTGELFF
V: TRBV5-1; J: TRBJ1-6; CDR3: CASSLDRARSPLHF
V: TRBV9; J: TRBJ2-2; CDR3: CASSARSYTGELFF
V: TRBV29-1; J: TRBJ2-1; CDR3: CSVSTSGGARVREQFF
V: TRBV3-1/TRBV3-2; J: TRBJ1-2; CDR3: CASSLRTGPTGGYTF
V: TRBV5-1; J: TRBJ1-1; CDR3: CASSRDSSNTEAFF
V: TRBV10-1; J: TRBJ2-2; CDR3: CASSDRGSDTGELFF
V: TRBV14; J: TRBJ2-5; CDR3: CASSRERGVYQETQYF
V: TRBV11-2; J: TRBJ2-7; CDR3: CASSPTGTGTYEQYF
V: TRBV30; J: TRBJ2-7; CDR3: CAWRQGLFYEQYF
V: TRBV6-6; J: TRBJ2-7; CDR3: CASTWGQGVREQYF
V: TRBV18; J: TRBJ2-1; CDR3: CASSPRGAGYNEQFF
V: TRBV21-1; J: TRBJ1-3; CDR3: CASSKGGLVAGNTIYF
V: TRBV12-2; J: TRBJ1-2; CDR3: CASRLERMTGTGGDYGYTF
V: TRBV27; J: TRBJ2-7; CDR3: CATSRGRAGEQYF
V: TRBV7-9; J: TRBJ2-7; CDR3: CASSPRGGGEQYF
V: TRBV19; J: TRBJ1-4; CDR3: CASSTSGSTNEKLFF
V: TRBV28; J: TRBJ1-5; CDR3: CASSLYSSNSNQPQHF
V: TRBV24-1; J: TRBJ1-1; CDR3: CATTSGAGRGNTEAFF
V: TRBV5-1; J: TRBJ1-3; CDR3: CASRDRAEGNTIYF
V: TRBV28; J: TRBJ1-2; CDR3: CASSITGFEGYTF
V: TRBV5-4; J: TRBJ2-2; CDR3: CASSLWKTQNTGELFF
V: TRBV15; J: TRBJ1-5; CDR3: CATSRDKGVLDWPQHF
V: TRBV11-1; J: TRBJ2-3; CDR3: CASSFSSGVSTDTQYF
V: TRBV7-6; J: TRBJ1-4; CDR3: CASSPKRGQGRTNEKLFF
V: TRBV19; J: TRBJ1-1; CDR3: CASSPRDRDDKEAFF
V: TRBV18; J: TRBJ2-7; CDR3: CASSPTRLDRGVEQYF
V: TRBV30; J: TRBJ1-2; CDR3: CAWSVGAASPMRGYTF
V: TRBV7-2; J: .; CDR3: CASSLRPMQGALGEELFF
V: TRBV4-2; J: TRBJ1-5; CDR3: CASSQGRGTGRGNQPQHF
V: TRBV2; J: TRBJ2-7; CDR3: CASSENTGGYEQYF
V: TRBV19; J: TRBJ1-5; CDR3: CASSMRSQPQHF
V: TRBV7-9; J: TRBJ2-1; CDR3: CASSGTGTGVVNEQFF
V: TRBV27; J: TRBJ2-1; CDR3: CASSFGTSAEQFF
V: TRBV5-8; J: TRBJ2-1; CDR3: CASSIDRATYNEQFF
V: TRBV30; J: TRBJ1-1; CDR3: CAWSITGAEAFF
V: TRBV5-1; J: TRBJ1-1; CDR3: CASSLAFLKPDTEAFF
V: TRBV19; J: TRBJ2-5; CDR3: CASSIDPSGGAGETQYF
V: TRBV5-1; J: TRBJ2-3; CDR3: CASSLESGVGDTQYF
V: TRBV7-9; J: TRBJ2-3; CDR3: CASSNPGHLTDTQYF
V: TRBV28; J: TRBJ2-5; CDR3: CASRRDRVSETQYF
V: TRBV12-3/TRBV12-4; J: TRBJ1-2; CDR3: CASSGTGLGGYTF
V: TRBV19; J: TRBJ1-2; CDR3: CASGPPTGVFGYTF
V: TRBV10-2; J: TRBJ1-6; CDR3: CASTETTNSPLHF